Sequencing of this T cell receptor beta chain was carried out in a study of blood T cell repertoires in COVID-19. Study in general: COVID-19 samples, acute and convalescent, were from the United States, Italy and Spain. T cells, B-cell-depleted T cells, or PBMCs supplied cDNA or gDNA.

This clone was counted only a few times. V shed 1 base and J shed 5 bases, with 11 bases lying between them. The CDR3 is made up of 15 amino acids. The germline V gene encodes CDR1 SEHNR and CDR2 FQNEAQ (reference sequence). As handled by the study authors: The authors estimated nucleated cell counts from reference gene primer amplification. The method was immunoSEQ multiplex PCR; TCRdb's version includes in-frame clones alone and lacks a portion of them. The D gene and trimming were derived from the DNA, and the V and J assignments and clone size from that table. Of 130,000 to 150,000 clones listed, roughly 90% are singletons.

The genes are TRBV7-9 and TRBJ2-2; D ambiguous. Material for sequencing was peripheral blood. This clonotype was sampled from a human donor in a cohort sampled during active COVID-19. CDR3 sequence: CASSLVPTETGELFF. The CDR3 DNA is TGTGCCAGCAGCTTAGTCCCGACGGAGACCGGGGAGCTGTTTTTT. Variable domain in full (rest from reference TRBV7-9 and TRBJ2-2): DTGVSQNPRHKITKRGQNVTFRCDPISEHNRLYWYRQTLGQGPEFLTYFQNEAQLEKSRLLSDRFSAERPKGSFSTLEIQRTEQGDSAMYLCASSLVPTETGELFFGEGSRLTVL.